This TCR beta chain was sequenced in a study of response to subunit inactivated influenza vaccine. Study-wide points: It was the authors' suggestion that each seasonal influenza vaccination recruits few new T cells.

V was clipped by 1 base and J by 10 bases, with 11 bases between them. CDR1 and CDR2 from the germline V gene are SGHVS and FQNEAQ. The CDR3 covers 13 residues. A remark on this clonotype: Its antigen is unknown.

In TCRdb, the RT-PCR reads were re-called with MiXCR into one record per CDR3 protein. This repertoire shows hundreds of thousands of distinct CDR3 sequences, approximately 7.7% found once; its top ten account for 13%. The source of this sequence is a man aged 45-69 years who received an inactivated influenza vaccine. Specimen: PBMCs from blood, collected around 2 years after vaccination. This sequence joins TRBV7-8 and TRBJ2-1, with unresolved D. In DNA form, the CDR3 reads TGTGCCAGCAGCTTAGAAGTCCAAAAGGAGCAGTTCTTC. Amino acids: CASSLEVQKEQFF.